This T cell receptor (beta chain) appears in the sequencing data of a study of blood T cell repertoires in COVID-19. Overall study context: The cDNA or gDNA used as material had been derived from T cells, B-cell-depleted T cells, or PBMCs.

Generated by immunoSEQ multiplex PCR, the TCRdb table keeps only in-frame clones and is missing some. The sample consists of roughly 66,000 clones, 82% of them appearing once. V was clipped by 5 bases and J by 6 bases, with 14 bases between them. The CDR3 is 14 amino acids. Looked up from germline, CDR1 is SGHVS and CDR2 is FQNEAQ. Sequencing input: peripheral blood. This TCR was recovered from a man between 60 and 75 years old with acute or convalescent COVID-19. The chain employs TRBV7-8 and TRBJ1-5; TRBD1 is a possible D gene (6 bases). CDR3 in amino acids: CASSVQGWGQPQHF. The CDR3 DNA is TGTGCCAGCAGCGTACAGGGATGGGGTCAGCCCCAGCATTTT.